Listed here are 24 T cell receptor beta chains from one sample, sequenced in a study of tumor-infiltrating lymphocytes in primary liver carcinoma. Investigators took RNA and DNA out together from approximately 22-30 mg of unsorted bulk tissue. The researchers produced TCR beta cDNA from around 0.5 ug total RNA with a constant-region primer. Libraries of TCR beta came from three nested multiplex PCR rounds with slightly modified ARM-PCR. TRBV1-TRBV30 forward primers paired with a C-beta reverse primer drove the first two PCR rounds, around 10 cycles each. TCRdb itself ran the multiplex PCR reads through MiXCR, one entry per CDR3 protein. The sample has approximately 190,000 distinct CDR3 sequences, approximately 86% seen once. Material: tumor tissue from primary liver carcinoma. Receptors were obtained from a man between 40 and 49 years old with primary liver carcinoma and hepatitis B virus infection.

This clonotype has a single count. The rearrangement joins TRBV7-8 to TRBJ2-7; perhaps TRBD2 as D (6 bases). This CDR3 contains 13 residues. Germline V CDR1 and CDR2: SGHVS, FQNEAQ. The CDR3 protein is CASSFTSSYEQYV. The CDR3 DNA sequence: TGTGCCAGCAGCTTTACTAGCTCCTACGAGCAGTATGTC.

J is TRBJ2-7 and V is TRBV11-2, with 7 bases aligning to TRBD2. The CDR3 runs 15 residues. CDR1 is SGHAT and CDR2 is FQNNGV in the germline V gene. Trimming at V came to 1 base and at J to 5 bases, leaving 8 bases not matched to a gene. This CDR3 reads CASSLACGSHDEQYF. The CDR3 DNA reads as TGTGCCAGCAGCTTAGCGTGCGGGAGTCATGACGAGCAGTACTTC.

Worth noting for this clonotype: The junction does not match germline at one end; this may be a read error. The chain employs TRBV4-2 and TRBJ2-1, with a possible D match to TRBD2 (6 bases). Germline values: CDR1 LGHNA, CDR2 YNFKEQ. This CDR3 comprises 15 residues. DNA for the CDR3: TGTGCCAGCAGTCATTGGCGGGGCACTTACAGTGAGCAGTTCTTC. This translates into CASSHWRGTYSEQFF.

The rearrangement joins TRBV29-1 to TRBJ2-7; D is possibly TRBD1 or TRBD2 (5 bases each). V shed 8 bases and J shed 2 bases, with 25 bases lying between them. The length of the CDR3 is 16 residues. In germline, CDR1 is SQVTM, CDR2 ANQGSEA. The CDR3: CSSMTSGTCAPYEQYF. The CDR3 DNA is TGCAGCTCCATGACATCTGGGACCTGCGCTCCCTACGAGCAGTACTTC.

As for this clonotype: The CDR3 end shows no conserved phenylalanine or tryptophan, and so a read error is likely. The chain links TRBV11-2 to TRBJ2-1; D unresolved. The CDR3 covers 13 residues. Germline-derived CDR1 and CDR2 are SGHAT and FQNNGV. The CDR3: CVSSSELYNEQFL. In DNA, the CDR3 is TGTGTCAGCAGCTCAGAATTATACAATGAACAGTTCCTC.

On this clonotype itself: Mismatch with germline at one junction end may stem from a read error. The gene calls are TRBV6-1 and TRBJ2-1, with TRBD1 matching over 7 bases. CDR3 length: 15 amino acids. CDR1 and CDR2 from the germline V gene are MNHNS and SASEGT. CDR3 sequence reads: CASSVGTEESNEQFF. CDR3 DNA sequence: TGTGCCAGTAGTGTGGGGACAGAGGAATCCAATGAGCAGTTCTTC.

As regards this clonotype: Given the absence of the conserved phenylalanine or tryptophan at the CDR3 end, a read error is likely. The chain joins TRBV29-1 to TRBJ1-5; D might be TRBD1 (6 bases). The J call is in doubt because the DNA end fits TRBJ2-3 better. This CDR3 spans 13 amino acids. The germline V gene encodes CDR1 SQVTM and CDR2 ANQGSEA. The CDR3 loop is CSAEGGAYQTQYS. CDR3 DNA: TGCAGCGCCGAAGGGGGAGCGTATCAGACCCAGTATTCT.

This chain uses TRBV11-2 with TRBJ2-3; D may be TRBD2 (6 bases). CDR3 length: 17 residues. In germline, CDR1 is SGHAT, CDR2 FQNNGV. V was cut by 10 bases and J by 0 bases, with 23 bases left in between. CDR3 coding DNA: TGTGCCAACAATTTAGATCCGGGGGAGACTAGCACAGATACGCAGTATTTT. Amino acids: CANNLDPGETSTDTQYF.

Worth noting for this clonotype: Germline is not matched at one junction end, which may reflect a read error. The gene calls are TRBV11-1 and TRBJ2-3; D uncertain. This CDR3 comprises 19 residues. From germline, CDR1 is SGHAT and CDR2 FQDESV (reference sequence). CDR3 DNA sequence: TGTGTCAGCAGCTCTGGGCGAAGCTCTGTTGGAGCCTGCACAGATACGCAGTATTTT. It translates to CVSSSGRSSVGACTDTQYF.

Turning to this clonotype: At one boundary the junction diverges from the germline segment, which might be a read error. This chain joins TRBV29-1 and TRBJ2-1; D remains ambiguous. Germline CDR1 and CDR2: SQVTM and ANQGSEA. CDR3 length: 12 amino acids. CDR3 DNA sequence: TGCAGTGTTGAACATGAGAGCAATGAGCAGTTCTTC. This codes for CSVEHESNEQFF.

This clonotype occurred once. At one end the junction does not follow the germline gene, possibly because of a read error. The chain links TRBV4-3 to TRBJ2-2; 8 bases are a match to TRBD2. Germline V gene lookup returns CDR1 LGHNA and CDR2 YSLEER. There are 18 residues in the CDR3. The CDR3 spells CASNQTTSGHMNTGELFF. CDR3 in DNA: TGCGCCAGCAACCAAACCACTAGCGGACATATGAACACCGGGGAGCTGTTTTTT.

On this clonotype itself: A single base separates this from a much larger clone, so it may be a read error. Without the conserved terminal phenylalanine or tryptophan, this CDR3 likely stems from a read error. This CDR3 is CASSQEAGGSYEQYL. The CDR3 nucleotides are TGTGCCAGCAGCCAAGAGGCGGGGGGCTCCTACGAGCAGTACCTC. The gene calls are TRBV4-2 and TRBJ2-7; 8 bases align to TRBD2. Trimming took 0 bases from V and 0 from J; bases not matched to a gene: 1. The CDR3 consists of 15 residues. Germline V gene data show CDR1 as LGHNA and CDR2 as YNFKEQ.

With regard to this clonotype: An end of the junction differs from the germline gene, which may be a read error. This chain connects TRBV4-1 to TRBJ2-5; no clear D gene. Germline-derived CDR1 and CDR2 are MGHRA and YSYEKL. The CDR3 totals 16 residues. Here the CDR3 DNA reads TGCGCCAGCAGCCAAGATTGGAGAGCTCACCAAGTGACCCATTACTTC. Its protein product is CASSQDWRAHQVTHYF.

Concerning this clonotype itself: The junction does not match germline at one end; this may be a read error. The chain recombines TRBV7-2 with TRBJ1-1; D gene ambiguous. Germline CDR1 SGHTA, CDR2 FQGNSA. This CDR3 has 15 amino acids. CDR3 amino acids: CVSSLVPAVGTEAFF. In DNA form, the CDR3 reads TGTGTCAGCAGCTTAGTCCCTGCGGTTGGGACTGAAGCTTTCTTT. Looking up the rest from reference TRBV7-2 and TRBJ1-1 gives the full variable domain: GAGVSQSPSNKVTEKGKDVELRCDPISGHTALYWYRQSLGQGLEFLIYFQGNSAPDKSGLPSDRFSAERTGGSVSTLTIQRTQQEDSAVYLCVSSLVPAVGTEAFFGQGTRLTVV.

As concerns this clonotype: One end of the junction does not line up with germline, which may come from a read error. V gene TRBV6-1 combines with J gene TRBJ2-7, with 9 bases that match TRBD1. This CDR3 has 16 residues. Looked up from germline, CDR1 is MNHNS and CDR2 is SASEGT. The CDR3 coding sequence is TGTGCAAGCACCCCATGGTCGGGACAGGGCTCCTACGAGCAGTACTTC. Translating gives CASTPWSGQGSYEQYF.

Remarks on this clonotype: One junction end disagrees with the germline gene, perhaps due to a read error. V gene TRBV24-1 combines with J gene TRBJ1-1; possibly TRBD1 for D (6 bases). CDR1 is KGHDR and CDR2 is SFDVKD in the germline V gene. The CDR3 loop spans 15 amino acids. The CDR3 loop is CATSGVGAENSEAFF. Written as DNA, the CDR3 is TGTGCCACTAGTGGTGTGGGGGCGGAGAACTCTGAAGCTTTCTTT.

The chain links TRBV6-2 or TRBV6-3 to TRBJ1-5; D is unresolved. Between the trimmed V and J ends, which lost 6 bases and 4 bases, there was a span of 22 bases. This CDR3 is 17 amino acids long. The germline V gene has CDR1 MNHEY and CDR2 SVGEGT. This CDR3 reads CASSPPTAGISNQPQHF. The CDR3 DNA reads as TGTGCCAGCAGCCCACCGACCGCGGGGATCAGTAATCAGCCCCAGCATTTT.

The chain joins TRBV29-1 to TRBJ1-2; D remains unclear. Germline CDR1 reads SQVTM; CDR2 reads ANQGSEA. Trimming pared 6 bases from V and 3 bases from J, leaving 14 bases between. CDR3 length equals 13 residues. CDR3 loop: CSVEAGYDYGYTF. CDR3 nucleotide sequence: TGCAGCGTCGAGGCGGGTTATGACTATGGCTACACCTTC.

The chain carries TRBV11-3 and TRBJ1-2; the D is unclear. Trimming pared 4 bases from V and 8 bases from J, leaving 26 bases between. This CDR3 has 17 amino acids. The germline V gene encodes CDR1 SGHNT and CDR2 YENEEA. The CDR3 DNA follows: TGTGCCAGCAGCTCAACGGGAGAGTCCTCATCCCATTCCGGCTACACCTTC. Protein: CASSSTGESSSHSGYTF.

In its sample, this clonotype was seen once. It may be a read error: a sequence one base away is much more abundant. This likely comes from a read error, as the CDR3 has no conserved phenylalanine or tryptophan at its end. The CDR3 nucleotides are TGTGCCTGGAGGCCTCTCCGGAGGGAGGCAGGCGAGCAGTACTAC. This sequence encodes CAWRPLRREAGEQYY. The chain carries TRBV30 and TRBJ2-7; tentative D call: TRBD2 (6 bases). CDR1 and CDR2 (germline): GTSNPN, SVGIG (reference sequence). CDR3 length equals 15 residues. Trimming removed 3 bases at V and 6 bases at J, with 21 bases between.

Ten or more counts support this clonotype. This rearrangement joins TRBV6-1 to TRBJ2-1; no firm D call. From germline, CDR1 is MNHNS and CDR2 SASEGT. The CDR3 is made up of 12 amino acids. Between the trimmed V and J ends, which lost 1 base and 8 bases, there was a span of 6 bases. CDR3 bases: TGTGCCAGCAGTGAAGTGGCCGATGAGCAGTTCTTC. As protein: CASSEVADEQFF.

Turning to this clonotype: The junction departs from the called germline gene at one end, perhaps through a read error. The chain has TRBV28 and TRBJ2-6; D may be TRBD1 (5 bases). Germline assignment: CDR1 MDHEN and CDR2 SYDVKM. The CDR3 consists of 14 residues. Here the CDR3 DNA reads TGTGCCAGCAGATCCCCCGCTGGGGCCAACGTCCTTACTTTC. It yields the protein CASRSPAGANVLTF.

The chain has TRBV29-1 and TRBJ2-2; 9 bases align to TRBD2. From germline, CDR1 is SQVTM and CDR2 ANQGSEA. After removal of 1 base from V and 5 bases from J, the junction contained 8 bases not matched to a gene. CDR3 size: 16 residues. DNA of the CDR3: TGCAGCGTTGAAGCGGGGGCTAGCGGGATAACCGGGGAGCTGTTTTTT. It encodes CSVEAGASGITGELFF.

The rearrangement links TRBV28 to TRBJ1-2; 9 positions match TRBD1. This CDR3 has 14 residues. Germline CDR1 reads MDHEN; CDR2 reads SYDVKM. CDR3 bases: TGTACTAGCAGCTATACAGGGGGCGTTAATGGCTACACCTTC. Protein sequence: CTSSYTGGVNGYTF.